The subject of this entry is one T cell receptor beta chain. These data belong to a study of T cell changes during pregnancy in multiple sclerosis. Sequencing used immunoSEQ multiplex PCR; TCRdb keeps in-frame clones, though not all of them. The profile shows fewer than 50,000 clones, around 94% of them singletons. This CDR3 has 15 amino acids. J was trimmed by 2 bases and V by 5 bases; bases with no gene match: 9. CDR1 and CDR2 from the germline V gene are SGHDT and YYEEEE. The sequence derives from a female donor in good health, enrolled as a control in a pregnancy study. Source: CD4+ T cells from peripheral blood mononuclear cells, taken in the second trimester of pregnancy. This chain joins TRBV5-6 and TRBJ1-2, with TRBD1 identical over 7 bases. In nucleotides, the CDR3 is TGTGCCAGCAGGCCCGGGACAGCCTTAAACTATGGCTACACCTTC. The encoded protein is CASRPGTALNYGYTF.